This record covers a single T cell receptor beta chain. Its antigen is unknown. This sample is drawn from a study of cytomegalovirus exposure and HLA in healthy donors. Findings of the study overall: Per a prior analysis, the majority of TCR beta V segments were productive roughly 87% or roughly 30% of the time. Prediction of most subjects' HLA-A and HLA-B alleles by TCR beta sequences was reportedly accurate. Whilst most TCR sequences proved rare, a subset of public TCRs occurred across many donors.

V shed 3 bases and J shed 8 bases, with 17 bases lying between them. The CDR3 has 15 amino acids. From germline, CDR1 is PRHDT and CDR2 FYEKMQ (reference sequence). 60 Vbeta and 13 Jbeta primers were used in PCR. Repertoires were generated with immunoSEQ multiplex PCR, while TCRdb's copy carries only in-frame clones and drops some. This table has some 130,000 clones, around 70% appearing once. The source of this sequence is a male donor in good health and CMV-seronegative. The chain is built from TRBV13 and TRBJ2-1, with D tentatively TRBD2 (6 bases). The sample comprised PBMCs. CDR3 protein: CASSLTAGRIHEQFF. Here the CDR3 DNA reads TGTGCCAGCAGCTTGACGGCGGGAAGAATACATGAGCAGTTCTTC.